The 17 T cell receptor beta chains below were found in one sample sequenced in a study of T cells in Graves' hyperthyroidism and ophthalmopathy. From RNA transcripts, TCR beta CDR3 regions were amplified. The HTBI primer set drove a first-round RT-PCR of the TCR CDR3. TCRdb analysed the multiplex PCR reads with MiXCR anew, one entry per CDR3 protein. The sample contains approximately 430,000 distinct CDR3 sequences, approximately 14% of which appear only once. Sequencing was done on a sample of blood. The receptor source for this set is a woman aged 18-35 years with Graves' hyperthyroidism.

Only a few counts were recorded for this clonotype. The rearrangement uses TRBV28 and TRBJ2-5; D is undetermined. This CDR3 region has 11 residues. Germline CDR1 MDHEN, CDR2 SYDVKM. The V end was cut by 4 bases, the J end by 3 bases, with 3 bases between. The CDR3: CASSSEETQYF. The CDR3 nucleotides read TGTGCCAGCAGTTCCGAAGAGACCCAGTACTTC.

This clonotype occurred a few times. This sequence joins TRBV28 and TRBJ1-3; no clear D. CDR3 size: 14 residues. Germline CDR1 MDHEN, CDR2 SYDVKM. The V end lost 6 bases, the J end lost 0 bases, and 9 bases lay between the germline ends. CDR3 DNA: TGTGCCAGCAGGCGTTCGGGCTCTGGAAACACCATATATTTT. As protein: CASRRSGSGNTIYF.

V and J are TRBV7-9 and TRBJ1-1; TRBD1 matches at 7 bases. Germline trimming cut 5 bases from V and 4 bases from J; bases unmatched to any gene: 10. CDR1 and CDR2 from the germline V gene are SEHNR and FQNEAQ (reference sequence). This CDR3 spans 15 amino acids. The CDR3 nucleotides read TGTGCCAGCAGCCCACAGGGGTCCGGGACCACTGAAGCTTTCTTT. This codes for CASSPQGSGTTEAFF.

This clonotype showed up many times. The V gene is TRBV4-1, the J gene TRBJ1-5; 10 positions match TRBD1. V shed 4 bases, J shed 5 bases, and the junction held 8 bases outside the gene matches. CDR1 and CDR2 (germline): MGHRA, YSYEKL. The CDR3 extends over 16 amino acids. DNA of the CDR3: TGCGCCAGCAGCCGAGGGACAGGGGAAGGTCATCAGCCCCAGCATTTT. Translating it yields CASSRGTGEGHQPQHF.

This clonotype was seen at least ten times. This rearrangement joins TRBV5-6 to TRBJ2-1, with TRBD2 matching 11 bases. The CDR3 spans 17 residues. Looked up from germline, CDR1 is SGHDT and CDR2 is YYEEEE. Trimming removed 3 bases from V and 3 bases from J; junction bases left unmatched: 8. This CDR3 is CASSSYKTSGDYNEQFF. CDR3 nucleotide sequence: TGTGCCAGCAGCTCCTACAAGACTAGCGGGGACTACAATGAGCAGTTCTTC. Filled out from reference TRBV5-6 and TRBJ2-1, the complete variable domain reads DAGVTQSPTHLIKTRGQQVTLRCSPKSGHDTVSWYQQALGQGPQFIFQYYEEEERQRGNFPDRFSGHQFPNYSSELNVNALLLGDSALYLCASSSYKTSGDYNEQFFGPGTRLTVL.

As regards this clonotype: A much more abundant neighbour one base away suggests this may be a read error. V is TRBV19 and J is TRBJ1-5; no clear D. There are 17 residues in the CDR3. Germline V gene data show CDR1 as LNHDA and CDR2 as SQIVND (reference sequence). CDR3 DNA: TGTGCCAGTAGTATTTACGAGGGCTTAGCGGGTAATCAGCCCCAGCGTTTT. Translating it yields CASSIYEGLAGNQPQRF.

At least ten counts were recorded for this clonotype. In DNA, the CDR3 is TGTGCCAGCAGCTTACAGGGGGCTGGGGATTCACCCCTCCACTTT. It codes for CASSLQGAGDSPLHF. V usage is TRBV7-2 and J usage is TRBJ1-6; 8 bases agree with TRBD1. CDR3 length: 15 residues. The germline CDR1 and CDR2 sequences are SGHTA and FQGNSA. Trimming removed 2 bases from V and 8 bases from J; junction bases left unmatched: 5.

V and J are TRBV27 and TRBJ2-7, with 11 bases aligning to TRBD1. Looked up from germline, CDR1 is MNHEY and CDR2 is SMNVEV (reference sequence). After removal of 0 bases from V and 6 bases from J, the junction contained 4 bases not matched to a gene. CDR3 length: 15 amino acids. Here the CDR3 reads CASSLSGGTGGEQYF. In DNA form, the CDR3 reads TGTGCCAGCAGTTTATCTGGCGGGACAGGGGGCGAGCAGTACTTC.

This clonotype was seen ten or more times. The CDR3 spells CSAWTGRGGLAKNIQYF. In DNA, the CDR3 is TGCAGTGCTTGGACGGGGCGGGGGGGCTTGGCCAAAAACATTCAGTACTTC. The chain links TRBV20-1 to TRBJ2-4, with 9 nucleotides matching TRBD2. The CDR3 consists of 17 residues. V gave up 5 bases and J gave up 1 base; unmatched junction bases: 12. Per germline, CDR1 DFQATT and CDR2 SNEGSKA (reference sequence).

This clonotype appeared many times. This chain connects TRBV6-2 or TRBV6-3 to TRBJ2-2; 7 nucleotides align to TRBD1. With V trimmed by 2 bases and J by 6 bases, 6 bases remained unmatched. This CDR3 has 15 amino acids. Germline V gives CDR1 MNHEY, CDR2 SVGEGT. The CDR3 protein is CASSYGDRPSGELFF. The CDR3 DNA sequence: TGTGCCAGCAGTTACGGGGACAGACCGTCCGGGGAGCTGTTTTTT.

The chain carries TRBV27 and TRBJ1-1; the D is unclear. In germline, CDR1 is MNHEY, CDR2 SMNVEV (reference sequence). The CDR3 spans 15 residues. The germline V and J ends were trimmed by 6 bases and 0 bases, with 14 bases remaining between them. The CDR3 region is CASRPRAGLNTEAFF. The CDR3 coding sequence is TGTGCCAGCAGACCTCGGGCGGGGTTGAACACTGAAGCTTTCTTT.

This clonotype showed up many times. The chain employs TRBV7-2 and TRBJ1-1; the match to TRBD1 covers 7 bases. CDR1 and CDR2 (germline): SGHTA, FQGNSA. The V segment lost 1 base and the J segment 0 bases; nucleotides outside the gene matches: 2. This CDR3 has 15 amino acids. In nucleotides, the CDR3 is TGTGCCAGCAGCTTAGAGACAGGGATGAACACTGAAGCTTTCTTT. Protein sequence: CASSLETGMNTEAFF.

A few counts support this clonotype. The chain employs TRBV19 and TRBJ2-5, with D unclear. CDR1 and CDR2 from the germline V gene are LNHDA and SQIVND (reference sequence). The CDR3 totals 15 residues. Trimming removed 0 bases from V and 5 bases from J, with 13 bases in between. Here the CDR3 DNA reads TGTGCCAGTAGTATAGATCGGCTCGGAGCGGAGACCCAGTACTTC. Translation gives CASSIDRLGAETQYF.

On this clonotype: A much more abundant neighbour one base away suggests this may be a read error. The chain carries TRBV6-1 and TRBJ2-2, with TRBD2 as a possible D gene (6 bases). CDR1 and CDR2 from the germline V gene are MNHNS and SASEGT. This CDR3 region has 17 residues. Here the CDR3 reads CASSEVGLASYTGELVF. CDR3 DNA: TGTGCCAGCAGTGAAGTTGGGCTAGCGAGTTACACCGGGGAGCTGGTTTTT.

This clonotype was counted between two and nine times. CDR3 protein: CASTGGGRGNQPQHF. CDR3 DNA: TGTGCCAGCACCGGAGGGGGGCGGGGCAATCAGCCCCAGCATTTT. This chain links TRBV12-3 or TRBV12-4 with TRBJ1-5; D is possibly TRBD1 (6 bases). The germline V and J ends were trimmed by 7 bases and 2 bases, with 15 bases remaining between them. This CDR3 has 15 amino acids.

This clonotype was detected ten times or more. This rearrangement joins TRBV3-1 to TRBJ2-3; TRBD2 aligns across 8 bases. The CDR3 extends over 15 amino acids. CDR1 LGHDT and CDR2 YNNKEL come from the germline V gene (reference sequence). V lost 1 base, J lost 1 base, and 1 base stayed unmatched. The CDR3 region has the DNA TGTGCCAGCAGCCAAGCTAGCGGGCGCACAGATACGCAGTATTTT. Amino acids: CASSQASGRTDTQYF.

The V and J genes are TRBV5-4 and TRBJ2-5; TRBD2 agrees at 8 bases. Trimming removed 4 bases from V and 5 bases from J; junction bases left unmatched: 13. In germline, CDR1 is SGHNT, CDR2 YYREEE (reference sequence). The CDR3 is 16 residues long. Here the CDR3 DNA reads TGTGCCAGCAGCCCGGCGGGGAGCGGGAGCTGGGAGACCCAGTACTTC. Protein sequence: CASSPAGSGSWETQYF.